The 15 T cell receptor beta chains below come from one sample, sequenced in a study of blood T cells in healthy people across ages. Together with a sample-barcoded 5' primer, a J-beta primer mix was included in a second PCR lasting about 7 to 12 cycles. One entry per CDR3 protein, called by TCRdb with MiXCR from the 5' RACE reads. The table has over 1,500,000 distinct CDR3 sequences, roughly 43% seen once. The specimen sequenced was blood. The receptors were sampled from a human donor in good health.

Of note for this clonotype: The junction and the germline gene differ at one end; a read error may be behind it. The chain has TRBV18 and TRBJ2-5; D gene unclear. This CDR3 region has 14 residues. The germline V gene has CDR1 KGHSH and CDR2 LQKENI. The CDR3 nucleotides read TGTGCCGGCTCACCAAACCCCGGGCCGGAGACCCAGTACTTC. Translated: CAGSPNPGPETQYF.

The chain recombines TRBV21-1 with TRBJ2-7; the D call TRBD1 from the table was never checked on the DNA. TRBV21-1 is labeled a pseudogene. The CDR3 is made up of 19 amino acids. The CDR3 loop is CASSKGGGTVFPLTYEQYF. Here the CDR3 DNA reads TGTGCCAGCAGCAAAGGGGGTGGGACAGTTTTTCCCCTCACCTACGAGCAGTACTTC.

The genes are TRBV20-1 and TRBJ2-4, with D possibly called TRBD1 or TRBD2 (5 bases each). Germline V gene data show CDR1 as DFQATT and CDR2 as SNEGSKA (reference sequence). Trimming shortened V by 2 bases and J by 1 base, and 9 bases separated the two germline ends. This CDR3 region has 14 residues. Here the CDR3 reads CSARTWGAKNIQYF. The DNA for the CDR3 is TGCAGTGCTAGAACCTGGGGGGCCAAAAACATTCAGTACTTC.

The sample holds a few counts of this clonotype. V and J are TRBV12-3 or TRBV12-4 and TRBJ2-5, with 7 bases aligning to TRBD1. This CDR3 comprises 17 residues. Trimming cost V 6 bases and J 2 bases; bases outside gene matches: 15. CDR3: CASSDYSGTALQETQYF. The CDR3 DNA follows: TGTGCCAGCAGCGACTACTCGGGGACAGCTTTACAAGAGACCCAGTACTTC.

This clonotype was detected only a few times. This sequence joins TRBV5-1 and TRBJ2-4; 7 bases align to TRBD2. The J call may not be correct, given that the DNA end is closer to TRBJ2-7. CDR1 is SGHRS, CDR2 YFSETQ, per germline. CDR3 size: 15 residues. The CDR3 DNA sequence: TGCGCCAGCAGCGTACAGACGGCGCGGGGGATCGAGCAGTACTTC. This gives the protein CASSVQTARGIEQYF.

This clonotype was detected a few times. This rearrangement joins TRBV12-5 to TRBJ1-2; a possible D gene is TRBD1 (5 bases). This CDR3 is 16 amino acids long. V was trimmed by 2 bases and J by 8 bases, leaving 21 bases between them. Looked up from germline, CDR1 is LGHNT and CDR2 is FRNRAP. The CDR3 bases are TGTGCTAGTGGTTTGCCCCTCAACGGGGGAAGGCCAGGCTACACCTTC. Its translation: CASGLPLNGGRPGYTF.

This chain links TRBV7-2 with TRBJ1-2; D possibly corresponds to TRBD1 (5 bases). The V end was cut by 4 bases, the J end by 3 bases, with 30 bases between. Per the germline V gene, CDR1 is SGHTA and CDR2 is FQGNSA. The CDR3 is 20 residues long. This CDR3 is CASSSKFPLGRTKRDYGYTF. CDR3 sequence (DNA): TGTGCCAGCAGCTCTAAGTTTCCCTTAGGCCGGACAAAGCGGGACTATGGCTACACCTTC.

The V and J genes are TRBV6-5 and TRBJ2-4; D call uncertain. This CDR3 is 14 amino acids long. Germline-derived CDR1 and CDR2 are MNHEY and SVGAGI. Trimming cost V 6 bases and J 13 bases, with 22 bases left between them. The CDR3 protein is CASSPLQSRDEQYF. CDR3 nucleotide sequence: TGTGCCAGCAGCCCTCTCCAGAGTCGCGATGAGCAGTACTTC.

This clonotype has just one count. V usage is TRBV20-1 and J usage is TRBJ1-6, with a possible D match to TRBD1 (5 bases). CDR3 length equals 12 residues. Germline V gene lookup returns CDR1 DFQATT and CDR2 SNEGSKA (reference sequence). V was pared by 1 base and J by 9 bases, with 7 bases between. The CDR3 sequence: CSARAGGSPLHF. The DNA for the CDR3 is TGCAGTGCTAGAGCTGGGGGTTCACCCCTCCACTTT.

This rearrangement joins TRBV7-8 to TRBJ1-2; D is undetermined. The CDR3 length is 15 residues. Trimming cost V 2 bases and J 0 bases, with 10 bases left between them. Germline assignment: CDR1 SGHVS and CDR2 FQNEAQ. Here the CDR3 reads CASSLQPATNYGYTF. DNA for the CDR3: TGTGCCAGCAGCTTACAGCCAGCTACTAACTATGGCTACACCTTC.

The J gene is TRBJ2-5, the V gene TRBV7-9; the match to TRBD1 covers 8 bases. Germline CDR1 and CDR2: SEHNR and FQNEAQ (reference sequence). V lost 5 bases, J lost 3 bases, and 5 bases stayed unmatched. The CDR3 is 14 residues long. CDR3 in amino acids: CASSPNRGEETQYF. The DNA of the CDR3 is TGTGCCAGCAGCCCCAACAGGGGGGAAGAGACCCAGTACTTC.

This clonotype appeared many times. V gene TRBV9 combines with J gene TRBJ1-5; unclear D gene. CDR1 is SGDLS, CDR2 YYNGEE, per germline. The CDR3 extends over 13 amino acids. Deletions cut 4 bases from V and 3 bases from J, with 8 bases between. CDR3 loop: CASSPSSNQPQHF. The CDR3 bases are TGTGCCAGCAGCCCCTCCTCCAATCAGCCCCAGCATTTT. The entire variable domain, with the rest obtained from reference TRBV9 and TRBJ1-5, is as follows: DSGVTQTPKHLITATGQRVTLRCSPRSGDLSVYWYQQSLDQGLQFLIQYYNGEERAKGNILERFSAQQFPDLHSELNLSSLELGDSALYFCASSPSSNQPQHFGDGTRLSIL.

The chain recombines TRBV6-6 with TRBJ1-4; D uncertain. Germline V lookup: CDR1 MNHNY, CDR2 SVGAGI (reference sequence). The CDR3 runs 16 residues. Trimming removed 7 bases from V and 6 bases from J, with 21 bases in between. The chain's CDR3 is CASTRQVGRWDEKLFF. The CDR3 DNA reads TGTGCCAGCACCCGACAAGTCGGACGGTGGGATGAAAAACTGTTTTTT.

This clonotype has more than one count but fewer than ten. This rearrangement joins TRBV5-1 to TRBJ1-4, with D perhaps TRBD1 (6 bases). Germline loops: CDR1 SGHRS, CDR2 YFSETQ. The CDR3 runs 15 residues. V lost 0 bases and J 7 bases, leaving 13 bases between the germline ends. This chain's CDR3 is CASSLVGGLGEKLFF. CDR3 DNA: TGCGCCAGCAGCTTGGTGGGGGGGCTTGGTGAAAAACTGTTTTTT.

The table lists this clonotype with a few counts. The J gene is TRBJ2-7, the V gene TRBV7-9; the match to TRBD2 covers 7 bases. CDR1 and CDR2 (germline): SEHNR, FQNEAQ (reference sequence). The CDR3 covers 15 residues. Trimming at V came to 5 bases and at J to 2 bases, leaving 9 bases not matched to a gene. The DNA for the CDR3 is TGTGCCAGCAGCGACGAGATGGCGGGGGCCTACGAGCAGTACTTC. Translation: CASSDEMAGAYEQYF.